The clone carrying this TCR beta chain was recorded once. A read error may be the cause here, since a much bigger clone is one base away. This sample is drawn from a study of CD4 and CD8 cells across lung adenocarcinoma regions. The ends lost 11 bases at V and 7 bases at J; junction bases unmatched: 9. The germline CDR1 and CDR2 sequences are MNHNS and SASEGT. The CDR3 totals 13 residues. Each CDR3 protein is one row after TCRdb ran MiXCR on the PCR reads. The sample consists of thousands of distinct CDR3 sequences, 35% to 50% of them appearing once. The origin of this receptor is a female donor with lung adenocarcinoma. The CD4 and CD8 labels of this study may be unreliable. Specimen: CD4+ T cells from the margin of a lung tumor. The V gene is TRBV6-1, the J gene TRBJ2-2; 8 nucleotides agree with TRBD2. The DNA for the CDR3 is TGTGCCGGCCGGCGGGAGGAGGTCGGGGAGCTGTTTTTT. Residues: CAGRREEVGELFF.